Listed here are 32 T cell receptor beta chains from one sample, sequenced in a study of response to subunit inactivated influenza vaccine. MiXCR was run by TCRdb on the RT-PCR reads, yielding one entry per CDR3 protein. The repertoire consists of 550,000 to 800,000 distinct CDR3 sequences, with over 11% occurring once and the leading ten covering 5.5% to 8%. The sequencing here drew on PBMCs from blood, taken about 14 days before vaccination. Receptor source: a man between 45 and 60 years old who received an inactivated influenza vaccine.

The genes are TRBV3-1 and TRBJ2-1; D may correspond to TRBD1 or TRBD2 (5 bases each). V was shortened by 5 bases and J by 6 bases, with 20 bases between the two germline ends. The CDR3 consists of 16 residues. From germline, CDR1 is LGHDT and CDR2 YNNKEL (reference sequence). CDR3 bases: TGTGCCAGCAGCTCGAGACCCGGGATCCAGGGCAATGAGCAGTTCTTC. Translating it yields CASSSRPGIQGNEQFF.

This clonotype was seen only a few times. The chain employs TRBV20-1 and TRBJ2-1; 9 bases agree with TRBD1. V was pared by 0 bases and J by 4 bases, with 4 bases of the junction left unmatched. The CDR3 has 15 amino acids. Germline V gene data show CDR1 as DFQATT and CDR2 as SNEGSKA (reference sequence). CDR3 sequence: CSARDRDRAYNEQFF. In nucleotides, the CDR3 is TGCAGTGCTAGAGATCGGGACAGGGCTTACAATGAGCAGTTCTTC.

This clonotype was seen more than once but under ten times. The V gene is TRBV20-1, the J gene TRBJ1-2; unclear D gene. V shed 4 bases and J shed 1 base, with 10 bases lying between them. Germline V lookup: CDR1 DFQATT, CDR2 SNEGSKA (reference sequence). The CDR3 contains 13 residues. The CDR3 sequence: CSATIGSNYGYTF. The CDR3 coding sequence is TGCAGTGCTACAATTGGGAGTAACTATGGCTACACCTTC.

CDR3 loop: CSATHRGGMNTEAFF. For the CDR3, the DNA is TGCAGTGCCACCCACAGGGGAGGCATGAACACTGAAGCTTTCTTT. The chain has TRBV20-1 and TRBJ1-1; 7 nucleotides agree with TRBD1. The CDR3 has 15 amino acids. Per the germline V gene, CDR1 is DFQATT and CDR2 is SNEGSKA (reference sequence). Unmatched junction bases numbered 10, after V lost 6 bases and J lost 0 bases.

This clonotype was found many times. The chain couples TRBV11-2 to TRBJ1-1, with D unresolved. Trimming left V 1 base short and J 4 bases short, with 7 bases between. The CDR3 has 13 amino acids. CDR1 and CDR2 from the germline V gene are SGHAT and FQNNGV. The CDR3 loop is CASSLVVSTEAFF. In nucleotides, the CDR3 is TGTGCCAGCAGCTTAGTGGTAAGCACTGAAGCTTTCTTT.

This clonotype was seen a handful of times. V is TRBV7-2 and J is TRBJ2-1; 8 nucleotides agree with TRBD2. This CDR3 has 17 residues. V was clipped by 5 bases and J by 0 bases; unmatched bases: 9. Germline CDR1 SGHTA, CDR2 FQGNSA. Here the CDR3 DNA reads TGTGCCAGCAGCCAATCCTTAGCGGGAAGCTCCTACAATGAGCAGTTCTTC. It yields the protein CASSQSLAGSSYNEQFF.

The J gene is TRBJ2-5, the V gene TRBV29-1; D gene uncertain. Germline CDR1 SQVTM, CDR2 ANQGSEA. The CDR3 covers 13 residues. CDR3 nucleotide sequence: TGCACCTTGTCTCAGGTCACTGAAGGGACCCAGTACTTC. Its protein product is CTLSQVTEGTQYF.

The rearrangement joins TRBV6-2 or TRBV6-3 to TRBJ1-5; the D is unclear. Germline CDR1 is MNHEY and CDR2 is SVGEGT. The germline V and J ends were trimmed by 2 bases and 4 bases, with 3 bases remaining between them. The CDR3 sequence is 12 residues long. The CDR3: CASSYQNQPQHF. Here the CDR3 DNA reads TGTGCCAGCAGTTACCAGAATCAGCCCCAGCATTTT.

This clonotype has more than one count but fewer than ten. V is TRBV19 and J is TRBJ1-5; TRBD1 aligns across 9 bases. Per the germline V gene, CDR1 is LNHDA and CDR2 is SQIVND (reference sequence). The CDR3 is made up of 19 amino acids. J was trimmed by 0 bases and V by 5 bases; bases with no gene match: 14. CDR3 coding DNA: TGTGCCAGTAGTCGGACCGGGACAGGGATTCCTAATAGCAATCAGCCCCAGCATTTT. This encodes CASSRTGTGIPNSNQPQHF.

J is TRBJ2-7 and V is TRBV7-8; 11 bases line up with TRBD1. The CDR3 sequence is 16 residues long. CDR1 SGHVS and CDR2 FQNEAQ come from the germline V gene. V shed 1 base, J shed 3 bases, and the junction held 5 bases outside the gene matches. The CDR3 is CASSLVGQGALYEQYF. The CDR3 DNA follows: TGTGCCAGCAGCTTAGTTGGACAGGGGGCCCTCTACGAGCAGTACTTC.

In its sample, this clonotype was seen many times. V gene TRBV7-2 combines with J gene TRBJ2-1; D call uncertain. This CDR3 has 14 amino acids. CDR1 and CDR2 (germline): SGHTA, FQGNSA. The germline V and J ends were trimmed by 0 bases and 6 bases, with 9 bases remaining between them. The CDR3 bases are TGTGCCAGCAGCTTAGCCTATTCTAGCAATGAGCAGTTCTTC. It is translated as CASSLAYSSNEQFF.

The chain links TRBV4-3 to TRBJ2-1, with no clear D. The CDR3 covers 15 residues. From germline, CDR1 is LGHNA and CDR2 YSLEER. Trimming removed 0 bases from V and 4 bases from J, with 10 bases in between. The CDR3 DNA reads TGCGCCAGCAGCCAAGAAGGCGGCCAATACAATGAGCAGTTCTTC. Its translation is CASSQEGGQYNEQFF.

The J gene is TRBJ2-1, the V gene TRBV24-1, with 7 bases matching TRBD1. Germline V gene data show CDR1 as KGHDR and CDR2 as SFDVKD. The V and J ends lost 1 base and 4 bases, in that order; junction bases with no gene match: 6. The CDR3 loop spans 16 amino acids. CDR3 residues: CATSDFRGQGYNEQFF. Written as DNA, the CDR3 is TGTGCCACCAGTGATTTTAGGGGGCAGGGTTACAATGAGCAGTTCTTC.

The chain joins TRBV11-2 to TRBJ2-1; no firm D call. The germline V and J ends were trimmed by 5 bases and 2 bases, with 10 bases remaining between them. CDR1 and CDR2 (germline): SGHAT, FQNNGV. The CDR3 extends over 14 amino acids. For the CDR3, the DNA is TGTGCCAGCAGCCTCCAAGGGACCTACAATGAGCAGTTCTTC. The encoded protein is CASSLQGTYNEQFF.

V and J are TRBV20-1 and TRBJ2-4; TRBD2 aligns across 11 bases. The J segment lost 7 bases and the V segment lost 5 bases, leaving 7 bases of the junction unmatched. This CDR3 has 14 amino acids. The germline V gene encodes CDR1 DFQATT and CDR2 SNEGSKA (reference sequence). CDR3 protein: CSAYYSGRGNIQYF. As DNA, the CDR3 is TGCAGTGCTTATTATAGCGGGAGGGGCAACATTCAGTACTTC.

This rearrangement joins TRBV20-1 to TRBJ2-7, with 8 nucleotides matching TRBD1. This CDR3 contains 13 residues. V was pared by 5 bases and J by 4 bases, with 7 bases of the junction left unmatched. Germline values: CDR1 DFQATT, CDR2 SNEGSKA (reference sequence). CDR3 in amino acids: CSAEDRVKYEQYF. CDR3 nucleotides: TGCAGTGCTGAGGACAGGGTTAAATACGAGCAGTACTTC.

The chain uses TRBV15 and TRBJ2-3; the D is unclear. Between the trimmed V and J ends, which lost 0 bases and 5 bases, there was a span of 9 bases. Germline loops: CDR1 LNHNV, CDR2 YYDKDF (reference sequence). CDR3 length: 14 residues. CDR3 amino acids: CATSRDPGKDTQYF. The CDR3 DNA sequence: TGTGCCACCAGCAGAGATCCCGGAAAAGATACGCAGTATTTT.

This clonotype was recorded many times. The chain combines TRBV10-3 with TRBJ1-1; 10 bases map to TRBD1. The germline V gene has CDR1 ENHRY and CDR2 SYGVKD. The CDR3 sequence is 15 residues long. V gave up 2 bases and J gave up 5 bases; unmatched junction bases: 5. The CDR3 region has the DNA TGTGCCATCAGTGAGACGGACAGGGGGGGGACTGAAGCTTTCTTT. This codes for CAISETDRGGTEAFF.

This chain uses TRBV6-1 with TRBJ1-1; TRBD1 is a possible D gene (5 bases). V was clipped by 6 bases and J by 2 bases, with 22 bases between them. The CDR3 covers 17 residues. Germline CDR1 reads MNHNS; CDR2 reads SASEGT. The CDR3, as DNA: TGTGCCAGCAGCCAGGGACGGAATAGATGGGAAAACACTGAAGCTTTCTTT. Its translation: CASSQGRNRWENTEAFF.

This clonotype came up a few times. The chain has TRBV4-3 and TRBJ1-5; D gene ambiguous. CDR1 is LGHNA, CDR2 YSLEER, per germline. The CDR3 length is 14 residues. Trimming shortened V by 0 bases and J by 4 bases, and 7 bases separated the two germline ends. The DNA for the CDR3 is TGCGCCAGCAGCCAAGATATAGTAAATCAGCCCCAGCATTTT. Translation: CASSQDIVNQPQHF.

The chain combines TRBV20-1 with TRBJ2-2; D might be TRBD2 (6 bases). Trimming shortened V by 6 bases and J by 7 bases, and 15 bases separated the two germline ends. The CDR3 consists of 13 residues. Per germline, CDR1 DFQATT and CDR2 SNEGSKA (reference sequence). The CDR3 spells CSAGLGGGGELFF. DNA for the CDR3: TGCAGTGCGGGACTCGGCGGCGGCGGGGAGCTGTTTTTT.

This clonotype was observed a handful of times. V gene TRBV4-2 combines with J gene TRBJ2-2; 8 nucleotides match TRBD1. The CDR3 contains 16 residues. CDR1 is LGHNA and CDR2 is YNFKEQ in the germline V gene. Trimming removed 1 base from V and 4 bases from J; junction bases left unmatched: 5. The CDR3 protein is CASSQAQGAGTGELFF. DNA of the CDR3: TGTGCCAGCAGCCAAGCCCAGGGGGCAGGCACCGGGGAGCTGTTTTTT.

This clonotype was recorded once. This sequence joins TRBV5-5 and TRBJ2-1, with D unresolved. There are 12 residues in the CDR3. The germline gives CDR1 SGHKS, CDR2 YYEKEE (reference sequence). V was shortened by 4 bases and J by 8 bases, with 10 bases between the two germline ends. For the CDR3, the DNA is TGTGCCAGCAGCCCCTCTGTCGATGAGCAGTTCTTC. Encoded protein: CASSPSVDEQFF.

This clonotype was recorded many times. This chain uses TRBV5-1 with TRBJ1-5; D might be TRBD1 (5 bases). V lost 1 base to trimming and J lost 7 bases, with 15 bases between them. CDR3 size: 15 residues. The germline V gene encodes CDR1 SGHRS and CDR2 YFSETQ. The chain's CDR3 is CASSLSGGFRQPQHF. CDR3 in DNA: TGCGCCAGCAGCTTGAGTGGGGGTTTCAGGCAGCCCCAGCATTTT.

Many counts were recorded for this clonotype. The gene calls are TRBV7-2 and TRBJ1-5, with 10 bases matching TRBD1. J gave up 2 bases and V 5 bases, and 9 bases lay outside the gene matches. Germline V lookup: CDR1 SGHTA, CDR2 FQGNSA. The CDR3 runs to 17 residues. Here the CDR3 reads CASSPGQGTYGNQPQHF. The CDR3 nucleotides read TGTGCCAGCAGCCCGGGACAGGGGACTTATGGCAATCAGCCCCAGCATTTT.

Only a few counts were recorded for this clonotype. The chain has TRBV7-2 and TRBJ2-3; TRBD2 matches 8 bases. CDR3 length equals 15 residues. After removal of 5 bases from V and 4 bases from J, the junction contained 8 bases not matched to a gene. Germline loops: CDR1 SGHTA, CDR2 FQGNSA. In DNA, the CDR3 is TGTGCCAGCAGCAGAGCCCCGGGACTAGCAGATACGCAGTATTTT. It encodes CASSRAPGLADTQYF.

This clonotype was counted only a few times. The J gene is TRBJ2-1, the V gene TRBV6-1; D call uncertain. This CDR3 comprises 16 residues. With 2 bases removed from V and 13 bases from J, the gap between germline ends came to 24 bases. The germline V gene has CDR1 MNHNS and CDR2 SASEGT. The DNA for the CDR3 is TGTGCCAGCAGTGAAATCCAAGCTCCCACTCTACTATTACAGTTCTTC. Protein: CASSEIQAPTLLLQFF.

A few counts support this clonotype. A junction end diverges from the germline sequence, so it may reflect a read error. CDR3 nucleotides: TGCGCCAGCAGGCTCACCCGGACAGGGGGCAATCAGCAGTTCTTC. Encoded protein: CASRLTRTGGNQQFF. V usage is TRBV5-1 and J usage is TRBJ2-1; 11 nucleotides match TRBD1. Germline assignment: CDR1 SGHRS and CDR2 YFSETQ. CDR3 length equals 15 residues.

This CDR3 reads CASTPSGANGGELFF. CDR3 in DNA: TGTGCCAGCACCCCATCGGGGGCTAATGGCGGGGAGCTGTTTTTT. The chain carries TRBV6-2 or TRBV6-3 and TRBJ2-2; the D gene could be TRBD1 or TRBD2 (6 bases each). V lost 7 bases, J lost 7 bases, and 19 bases lay in between. The germline V gene has CDR1 MNHEY and CDR2 SVGEGT. There are 15 residues in the CDR3.

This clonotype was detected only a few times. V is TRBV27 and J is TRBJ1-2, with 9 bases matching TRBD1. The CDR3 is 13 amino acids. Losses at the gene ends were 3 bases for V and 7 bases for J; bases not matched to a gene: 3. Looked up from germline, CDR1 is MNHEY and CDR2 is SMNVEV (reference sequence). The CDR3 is CASSFRTGAGYTF. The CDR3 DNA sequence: TGTGCCAGCAGTTTTAGGACAGGGGCTGGCTACACCTTC.

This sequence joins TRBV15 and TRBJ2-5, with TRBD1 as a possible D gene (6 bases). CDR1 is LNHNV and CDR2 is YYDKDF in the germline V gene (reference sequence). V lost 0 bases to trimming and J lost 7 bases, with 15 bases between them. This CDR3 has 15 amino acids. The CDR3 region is CATSRDPAGDMTQYF. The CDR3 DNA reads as TGTGCCACCAGCAGAGATCCCGCAGGGGATATGACCCAGTACTTC.

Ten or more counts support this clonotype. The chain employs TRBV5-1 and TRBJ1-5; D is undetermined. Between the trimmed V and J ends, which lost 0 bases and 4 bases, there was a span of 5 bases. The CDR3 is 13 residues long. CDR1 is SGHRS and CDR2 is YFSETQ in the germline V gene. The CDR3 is CASSLEHNQPQHF. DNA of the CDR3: TGCGCCAGCAGCTTGGAGCATAATCAGCCCCAGCATTTT. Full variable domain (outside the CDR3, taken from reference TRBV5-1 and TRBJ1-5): KAGVTQTPRYLIKTRGQQVTLSCSPISGHRSVSWYQQTPGQGLQFLFEYFSETQRNKGNFPGRFSGRQFSNSRSEMNVSTLELGDSALYLCASSLEHNQPQHFGDGTRLSIL.